Listed below are T cell receptor beta chains from one sample, sequenced in a study of T cell responses to AZD1222 COVID-19 vaccine. TCRdb's copy holds only in-frame clones and misses some; the assay was immunoSEQ multiplex PCR. Here the sample spans approximately 140,000 clones, roughly 87% being singletons. Sequencing used peripheral blood, obtained on day 0 of AZD1222 vaccination. These receptors all stem from an adult in good health. The CDR3 runs from the conserved cysteine through the conserved F or W. The order of the fields is D gene, J gene, clone size, V gene, CDR3 protein, CDR3 DNA. D genes are given only for firm matches. For some rows the clone size is stated as once, few or many, or as a class when expanded; others skip it.

d_gene: -; j_gene: TRBJ1-5; abundance: -; v_gene: TRBV19; CDR3aa: CASSGQGGNQPQHF; CDR3nt: TGTGCCAGTAGTGGGCAGGGAGGCAATCAGCCCCAGCATTTT
d_gene: -; j_gene: TRBJ1-2; abundance: -; v_gene: TRBV11-3; CDR3aa: CASSLGANYGYTF; CDR3nt: TGTGCCAGCAGTCTAGGGGCTAACTATGGCTACACCTTC
d_gene: TRBD1; j_gene: TRBJ1-6; abundance: -; v_gene: TRBV7-2; CDR3aa: CASSLGQGLSPLHF; CDR3nt: TGTGCCAGCAGCTTGGGACAGGGTCTTTCACCCCTCCACTTT
d_gene: -; j_gene: TRBJ1-4; abundance: -; v_gene: TRBV4-3; CDR3aa: CASSHVHGEKLFF; CDR3nt: TGCGCCAGCAGCCATGTCCACGGTGAAAAACTGTTTTTT
d_gene: -; j_gene: TRBJ1-4; abundance: -; v_gene: TRBV11-3; CDR3aa: CASSPGTTQGTNEKLFF; CDR3nt: TGTGCCAGCAGCCCGGGGACGACGCAGGGGACTAATGAAAAACTGTTTTTT
d_gene: -; j_gene: TRBJ2-7; abundance: -; v_gene: TRBV7-9; CDR3aa: CASSWDGTYEQYF; CDR3nt: TGTGCCAGCAGCTGGGACGGAACCTACGAGCAGTACTTC
d_gene: -; j_gene: TRBJ2-7; abundance: -; v_gene: TRBV15; CDR3aa: CATSRANYEQYF; CDR3nt: TGTGCCACCAGCAGGGCGAACTACGAGCAGTACTTC
d_gene: -; j_gene: TRBJ2-6; abundance: -; v_gene: TRBV6-1; CDR3aa: CASSEEPGANVLTF; CDR3nt: TGTGCCAGCAGTGAAGAGCCAGGAGCCAACGTCCTGACTTTC
d_gene: -; j_gene: TRBJ1-2; abundance: few; v_gene: TRBV7-2; CDR3aa: CASSLALRGNYGYTF; CDR3nt: TGTGCCAGCAGCTTAGCGCTGAGGGGAAACTATGGCTACACCTTC
d_gene: -; j_gene: TRBJ1-3; abundance: once; v_gene: TRBV3-1/TRBV3-2; CDR3aa: CASSHSGNTIYF; CDR3nt: TGTGCCAGCAGCCATTCTGGAAACACCATATATTTT
d_gene: -; j_gene: TRBJ2-2; abundance: -; v_gene: TRBV5-1; CDR3aa: CASSSRTIQAGELFF; CDR3nt: TGCGCCAGCAGCTCTAGGACTATCCAGGCCGGGGAGCTGTTTTTT
d_gene: -; j_gene: TRBJ1-2; abundance: -; v_gene: TRBV28; CDR3aa: CASRELRAHGYTF; CDR3nt: TGTGCCAGCCGGGAATTACGAGCCCATGGCTACACCTTC
d_gene: -; j_gene: TRBJ2-2; abundance: -; v_gene: TRBV7-2; CDR3aa: CASSLASGTTGELFF; CDR3nt: TGTGCCAGCAGCTTAGCTAGCGGAACCACCGGGGAGCTGTTTTTT
d_gene: -; j_gene: TRBJ2-1; abundance: -; v_gene: TRBV5-5; CDR3aa: CASSLQGASYNEQFF; CDR3nt: TGTGCCAGCAGCTTACAGGGAGCATCTTACAATGAGCAGTTCTTC
d_gene: -; j_gene: TRBJ2-7; abundance: -; v_gene: TRBV6-5; CDR3aa: CASSYSGRSPREQYF; CDR3nt: TGTGCCAGCAGTTACTCGGGACGATCCCCTCGCGAGCAGTACTTC
d_gene: -; j_gene: TRBJ2-1; abundance: few; v_gene: TRBV7-9; CDR3aa: CASSLGTYNEQFF; CDR3nt: TGTGCCAGCAGCTTAGGGACATACAATGAGCAGTTCTTC
d_gene: -; j_gene: TRBJ1-1; abundance: once; v_gene: TRBV28; CDR3aa: CASSLWGTMNTEAFF; CDR3nt: TGTGCCAGCAGCCTTTGGGGGACCATGAACACTGAAGCTTTCTTT
d_gene: TRBD2; j_gene: TRBJ2-1; abundance: -; v_gene: TRBV7-3; CDR3aa: CASSLTLAGGNFNEQFF; CDR3nt: TGTGCCAGCAGCTTAACCCTAGCGGGAGGAAACTTTAATGAGCAGTTCTTC
d_gene: TRBD1; j_gene: TRBJ1-5; abundance: -; v_gene: TRBV27; CDR3aa: CASSLGRGQGTASNQPQHF; CDR3nt: TGTGCCAGCAGCCTAGGGCGGGGACAGGGAACAGCTAGCAATCAGCCCCAGCATTTT
d_gene: TRBD1; j_gene: TRBJ1-5; abundance: -; v_gene: TRBV7-8; CDR3aa: CASSLARTGRNQPQHF; CDR3nt: TGTGCCAGCAGCTTAGCCAGGACAGGCAGGAATCAGCCCCAGCATTTT
d_gene: TRBD1; j_gene: TRBJ1-5; abundance: -; v_gene: TRBV5-6; CDR3aa: CASRKGTGGLFSEPQHF; CDR3nt: TGTGCCAGCCGAAAAGGGACAGGGGGCCTATTCTCCGAGCCCCAGCATTTT
d_gene: TRBD1; j_gene: TRBJ1-1; abundance: -; v_gene: TRBV5-1; CDR3aa: CASSQSTGLAEAFF; CDR3nt: TGCGCCAGCAGCCAATCGACAGGGTTGGCTGAAGCTTTCTTT
d_gene: TRBD1; j_gene: TRBJ1-4; abundance: -; v_gene: TRBV5-6; CDR3aa: CASSQLQGALFF; CDR3nt: TGTGCCAGCAGCCAGTTACAGGGGGCACTGTTTTTT
d_gene: -; j_gene: TRBJ1-5; abundance: -; v_gene: TRBV19; CDR3aa: CASRTTASPYQPQHF; CDR3nt: TGTGCCAGTAGGACGACAGCCTCTCCATACCAGCCCCAGCATTTT
d_gene: -; j_gene: TRBJ2-5; abundance: -; v_gene: TRBV28; CDR3aa: CASSFVDLRRTQYF; CDR3nt: TGTGCCAGCAGTTTTGTTGACTTGAGGAGGACCCAGTACTTC
d_gene: -; j_gene: TRBJ1-1; abundance: -; v_gene: TRBV5-6; CDR3aa: CASSFGINTEAFF; CDR3nt: TGTGCCAGCAGCTTCGGGATTAACACTGAAGCTTTCTTT
d_gene: -; j_gene: TRBJ2-3; abundance: few; v_gene: TRBV27; CDR3aa: CASSHRRDTQYF; CDR3nt: TGTGCCAGCAGTCACCGGCGAGATACGCAGTATTTT
d_gene: TRBD2; j_gene: TRBJ2-7; abundance: -; v_gene: TRBV7-2; CDR3aa: CASSHSGSSYEQYF; CDR3nt: TGTGCCAGCAGTCATAGCGGGAGCTCCTACGAGCAGTACTTC
d_gene: TRBD1; j_gene: TRBJ1-5; abundance: once; v_gene: TRBV18; CDR3aa: CASSTLDRANQPQHF; CDR3nt: TGTGCCAGCTCAACTTTGGACAGGGCTAATCAGCCCCAGCATTTT
d_gene: -; j_gene: TRBJ1-1; abundance: -; v_gene: TRBV6-5; CDR3aa: CASSYEYRDTEAFF; CDR3nt: TGTGCCAGCAGTTACGAATACAGGGACACTGAAGCTTTCTTT
d_gene: -; j_gene: TRBJ1-1; abundance: -; v_gene: TRBV3-1/TRBV3-2; CDR3aa: CASSRNTEAFF; CDR3nt: TGTGCCAGCAGCCGAAACACTGAAGCTTTCTTT
d_gene: -; j_gene: TRBJ1-5; abundance: few; v_gene: TRBV28; CDR3aa: CASSELRGSNQPQHF; CDR3nt: TGTGCCAGCAGCGAGTTAAGGGGGAGCAATCAGCCCCAGCATTTT
d_gene: -; j_gene: TRBJ2-7; abundance: -; v_gene: TRBV10-3; CDR3aa: CAISETGHRYEQYF; CDR3nt: TGTGCCATCAGTGAGACAGGACATCGCTACGAGCAGTACTTC
d_gene: -; j_gene: TRBJ2-2; abundance: -; v_gene: TRBV19; CDR3aa: CASSIAPWRRTGELFF; CDR3nt: TGTGCCAGTAGTATAGCCCCCTGGCGGCGCACCGGGGAGCTGTTTTTT
d_gene: -; j_gene: TRBJ2-7; abundance: -; v_gene: TRBV11-2; CDR3aa: CASSYRHEQYF; CDR3nt: TGTGCCAGCAGCTACAGGCACGAGCAGTACTTC
d_gene: TRBD1; j_gene: TRBJ2-2; abundance: -; v_gene: TRBV5-1; CDR3aa: CASSRQGNTGELFF; CDR3nt: TGCGCCAGCAGCCGACAGGGGAACACCGGGGAGCTGTTTTTT
d_gene: -; j_gene: TRBJ1-4; abundance: -; v_gene: TRBV19; CDR3aa: CASGPIAEKLFF; CDR3nt: TGTGCCAGTGGCCCCATAGCCGAAAAACTGTTTTTT
d_gene: -; j_gene: TRBJ2-7; abundance: -; v_gene: TRBV6-5; CDR3aa: CASTVSSYEQYF; CDR3nt: TGTGCCAGTACAGTGAGCTCCTACGAGCAGTACTTC
d_gene: TRBD1; j_gene: TRBJ1-6; abundance: -; v_gene: TRBV9; CDR3aa: CASSVLGQGGNSPLHF; CDR3nt: TGTGCCAGCAGCGTATTGGGACAGGGGGGAAATTCACCCCTCCACTTT
d_gene: -; j_gene: TRBJ1-1; abundance: -; v_gene: TRBV29-1; CDR3aa: CSVQLTEAFF; CDR3nt: TGCAGCGTGCAGCTCACTGAAGCTTTCTTT
d_gene: -; j_gene: TRBJ1-6; abundance: -; v_gene: TRBV15; CDR3aa: CATSRVLEGSSPLHF; CDR3nt: TGTGCCACCAGCAGAGTTCTTGAGGGGAGTTCACCCCTCCACTTT
d_gene: -; j_gene: TRBJ1-1; abundance: -; v_gene: TRBV19; CDR3aa: CASSIITGNVNTEAFF; CDR3nt: TGTGCCAGTAGTATAATAACGGGAAATGTGAACACTGAAGCTTTCTTT
d_gene: -; j_gene: TRBJ1-4; abundance: -; v_gene: TRBV5-4; CDR3aa: CASSQNREPNEKLFF; CDR3nt: TGTGCCAGCAGCCAAAACCGGGAACCGAATGAAAAACTGTTTTTT
d_gene: TRBD2; j_gene: TRBJ2-7; abundance: -; v_gene: TRBV12-3/TRBV12-4; CDR3aa: CASRKAGVYEQYF; CDR3nt: TGTGCCAGCAGGAAAGCGGGAGTCTACGAGCAGTACTTC
d_gene: TRBD2; j_gene: TRBJ2-1; abundance: -; v_gene: TRBV10-3; CDR3aa: CAISDGLAAVNEQFF; CDR3nt: TGTGCCATCAGTGATGGACTAGCGGCGGTCAATGAGCAGTTCTTC